The next 18 T cell receptor beta chains were all read from a single sample in a study of T cell changes during pregnancy in multiple sclerosis (dated by TCRdb to about 2019). The library was made by the immunoSEQ multiplex PCR assay. Held by TCRdb, this immuneACCESS table contains in-frame sequences only and omits some clones. Under half of the omission traces to an unresolved V gene where checked; the cause of the rest is unknown. The sample profile shows roughly 49,000 clones; 95% of them were found once. Jointly, the top ten make up under 6% of the sample. The sample here was CD8+ T cells from peripheral blood mononuclear cells, taken in the first trimester of pregnancy. These receptors all stem from a female donor with multiple sclerosis, enrolled in a pregnancy study.

The V and J genes are TRBV11-2 and TRBJ2-1, with TRBD2 matching 9 bases. Germline trimming cut 1 base from V and 4 bases from J; bases unmatched to any gene: 8. Germline CDR1 reads SGHAT; CDR2 reads FQNNGV. There are 17 residues in the CDR3. In DNA, the CDR3 is TGTGCCAGCAGCTTAGGCCCTCGAGCGGGAGGTTACAATGAGCAGTTCTTC. It yields the protein CASSLGPRAGGYNEQFF.

The J gene is TRBJ1-5, the V gene TRBV6-1; 7 bases map to TRBD1. This CDR3 comprises 17 residues. Trimming at V came to 3 bases and at J to 7 bases, leaving 15 bases not matched to a gene. Germline V CDR1 and CDR2: MNHNS, SASEGT. In DNA form, the CDR3 reads TGTGCCAGCAGTGACCTCTGGGGATCGACAGGGTACCAGCCCCAGCATTTT. It yields the protein CASSDLWGSTGYQPQHF.

J is TRBJ2-1 and V is TRBV19; TRBD2 agrees at 8 bases. This CDR3 has 15 residues. Trimming removed 1 base from V and 7 bases from J; junction bases left unmatched: 6. Germline loops: CDR1 LNHDA, CDR2 SQIVND (reference sequence). The CDR3 coding sequence is TGTGCCAGTAGTATAGTAGCGGGACCAGGGAATGAGCAGTTCTTC. Protein product: CASSIVAGPGNEQFF.

CDR3: CSPRRDRACGTQHF. The CDR3 DNA reads TGCAGCCCGCGTAGGGACAGGGCCTGTGGAACCCAGCATTTT. V is TRBV29-1 and J is TRBJ1-5; 9 bases map to TRBD1. This CDR3 contains 14 residues. The V segment lost 8 bases and the J segment 11 bases; nucleotides outside the gene matches: 16. CDR1 and CDR2 from the germline V gene are SQVTM and ANQGSEA.

The chain couples TRBV11-2 to TRBJ2-5; D is uncertain. The J call may be incorrect, as the DNA end agrees better with TRBJ2-7. Germline V lookup: CDR1 SGHAT, CDR2 FQNNGV. This CDR3 region has 13 residues. The CDR3 DNA is TGTGCCAGCAGCTTAGCTTCTACCTACGAGCAGTACTTC. The encoded protein is CASSLASTYEQYF.

The chain is built from TRBV28 and TRBJ2-2; 14 bases are shared with TRBD2. V was pared by 2 bases and J by 6 bases, with 14 bases of the junction left unmatched. The length of the CDR3 is 20 residues. The germline gives CDR1 MDHEN, CDR2 SYDVKM. The CDR3 spells CASSLGTGTSGSVFSGELFF. The CDR3 DNA is TGTGCCAGCAGTTTAGGCACCGGGACTAGCGGGAGCGTATTCTCCGGGGAGCTGTTTTTT.

The CDR3 reads CSCPADRVGYTF. CDR3 in DNA: TGCAGCTGTCCCGCGGACAGGGTGGGCTACACCTTC. The V gene is TRBV29-1, the J gene TRBJ1-2, with 8 bases lining up with TRBD1. This CDR3 is built from 12 residues. Germline assignment: CDR1 SQVTM and CDR2 ANQGSEA. The trim removed 8 bases at V and 8 bases at J, leaving 10 bases unmatched.

The chain employs TRBV19 and TRBJ1-2; 8 bases fit TRBD1. J was trimmed by 3 bases and V by 5 bases; bases with no gene match: 14. CDR1 LNHDA and CDR2 SQIVND come from the germline V gene (reference sequence). This CDR3 has 17 residues. Here the CDR3 DNA reads TGTGCCAGTAGTCCGATCCCCCGACAGGGGAGCCACTATGGCTACACCTTC. It encodes CASSPIPRQGSHYGYTF.

The chain couples TRBV5-4 to TRBJ2-7; 9 nucleotides match TRBD2. CDR1 is SGHNT, CDR2 YYREEE, per germline (reference sequence). The CDR3 has 14 residues. Losses at the gene ends were 4 bases for V and 3 bases for J; bases not matched to a gene: 5. In nucleotides, the CDR3 is TGTGCCAGCAGCGTTGGACTAGCGAGCTACGAGCAGTACTTC. Translating gives CASSVGLASYEQYF.

Ten or more counts support this clone. The rearrangement joins TRBV9 to TRBJ2-6, with D maybe TRBD2 (6 bases). Germline V CDR1 and CDR2: SGDLS, YYNGEE. Trimming left V 4 bases short and J 0 bases short, with 14 bases between. The CDR3 has 17 amino acids. CDR3 sequence reads: CASSFGTDPSGANVLTF. In nucleotides, the CDR3 is TGTGCCAGCAGCTTCGGGACTGACCCCTCTGGGGCCAACGTCCTGACTTTC. Full variable domain (outside the CDR3, taken from reference TRBV9 and TRBJ2-6): DSGVTQTPKHLITATGQRVTLRCSPRSGDLSVYWYQQSLDQGLQFLIQYYNGEERAKGNILERFSAQQFPDLHSELNLSSLELGDSALYFCASSFGTDPSGANVLTFGAGSRLTVL.

This rearrangement joins TRBV27 to TRBJ2-1; maybe TRBD2 (6 bases). CDR1 MNHEY and CDR2 SMNVEV come from the germline V gene (reference sequence). The CDR3 runs 14 residues. V was cut by 6 bases and J by 2 bases, with 11 bases left in between. This CDR3 reads CASRATSPYNEQFF. CDR3 sequence (DNA): TGTGCCAGCAGAGCCACTAGCCCCTACAATGAGCAGTTCTTC.

The chain employs TRBV13 and TRBJ2-2; 11 bases align to TRBD2. This CDR3 spans 16 amino acids. Germline assignment: CDR1 PRHDT and CDR2 FYEKMQ (reference sequence). V lost 5 bases and J lost 4; bases outside the gene matches: 6. CDR3 residues: CASSQGTSGATGELFF. Written as DNA, the CDR3 is TGTGCCAGCAGCCAAGGGACTAGCGGCGCCACCGGGGAGCTGTTTTTT.

The gene calls are TRBV5-1 and TRBJ2-1; 8 nucleotides agree with TRBD1. This CDR3 is built from 13 residues. Germline CDR1 reads SGHRS; CDR2 reads YFSETQ. The J segment lost 10 bases and the V segment lost 4 bases, leaving 7 bases of the junction unmatched. The CDR3 DNA reads TGCGCCAGCAGCCTGGCACAGGGGGAAGAGCAGTTCTTC. This gives the protein CASSLAQGEEQFF.

V and J are TRBV27 and TRBJ2-1; TRBD1 agrees at 10 bases. Germline lookup yields CDR1 MNHEY and CDR2 SMNVEV (reference sequence). Unmatched junction bases numbered 6, after V lost 6 bases and J lost 4 bases. The CDR3 covers 15 residues. The CDR3 DNA is TGTGCCAGCAGACTTGGACAGGGGGTTTACAATGAGCAGTTCTTC. This gives the protein CASRLGQGVYNEQFF.

The V call is TRBV5-4, the J call TRBJ2-1; possible D gene TRBD1, 6 bases. Between the trimmed V and J ends, which lost 4 bases and 0 bases, there was a span of 14 bases. The CDR3 consists of 16 residues. The germline CDR1 and CDR2 sequences are SGHNT and YYREEE (reference sequence). CDR3 amino acids: CASSAGAAGSYNEQFF. The CDR3 bases are TGTGCCAGCAGCGCAGGGGCGGCGGGCTCCTACAATGAGCAGTTCTTC.

The chain has TRBV27 and TRBJ1-4; D possibly corresponds to TRBD1 (6 bases). CDR3 length: 17 amino acids. Germline CDR1 is MNHEY and CDR2 is SMNVEV (reference sequence). Trimming shortened V by 8 bases and J by 8 bases, and 27 bases separated the two germline ends. CDR3 protein: CASGSKDSRSNLEKLFF. CDR3 in DNA: TGTGCCAGCGGCTCCAAGGACAGCCGAAGTAACTTGGAAAAACTGTTTTTT.

The DNA for the CDR3 is TGTGCCAGCGGCGACGGGGGTAGCAATCAGCCCCAGCATTTT. The encoded protein is CASGDGGSNQPQHF. The V gene is TRBV28, the J gene TRBJ1-5, with a weak D call TRBD1 (5 bases). V was clipped by 8 bases and J by 0 bases, with 11 bases between them. The germline V gene has CDR1 MDHEN and CDR2 SYDVKM. The CDR3 is 14 amino acids.

The V and J genes are TRBV5-5 and TRBJ1-2; perhaps TRBD1 as D (5 bases). The V end was cut by 3 bases, the J end by 2 bases, with 23 bases between. Germline-derived CDR1 and CDR2 are SGHKS and YYEKEE (reference sequence). The CDR3 consists of 18 residues. The CDR3 loop reads CASSSAPGSVSLNYGYTF. The CDR3 coding sequence is TGTGCCAGCAGCTCCGCGCCAGGGTCAGTTTCGTTGAACTATGGCTACACCTTC.